The 32 T cell receptor beta chains listed next were all sequenced from one sample in a study of T cells of healthy individuals. TCRdb re-called the 5' RACE reads with MiXCR, one entry per CDR3 protein. The repertoire includes tens of thousands of distinct CDR3 sequences, roughly 14% of them detected once, and roughly 15% sits in the top ten. These receptors originate from a human donor in good health.

This clonotype occurred many times. V and J are TRBV7-2 and TRBJ1-2, with D tentatively TRBD1 (6 bases). Trimming cost V 5 bases and J 1 base, with 11 bases left between them. The CDR3 runs 14 residues. Germline V lookup: CDR1 SGHTA, CDR2 FQGNSA. CDR3 protein: CASSGTGFNYGYTF. In DNA form, the CDR3 reads TGTGCCAGCAGCGGTACAGGGTTTAACTATGGCTACACCTTC.

This clonotype was counted many times. This rearrangement joins TRBV4-3 to TRBJ1-2, with 11 bases that match TRBD1. This CDR3 contains 17 residues. J was trimmed by 1 base and V by 1 base; bases with no gene match: 5. The germline V gene has CDR1 LGHNA and CDR2 YSLEER. The CDR3 DNA is TGCGCCAGCAGCCAAGTGGGGACAGGGGGTATTAACTATGGCTACACCTTC. Protein product: CASSQVGTGGINYGYTF.

There are a few counts of this clonotype. The CDR3 region is CASSHFTPGEVNEKLFF. The CDR3, as DNA: TGCGCCAGCAGCCATTTCACTCCGGGAGAGGTTAATGAAAAACTGTTTTTT. J is TRBJ1-4 and V is TRBV4-3, with no clear D. Germline-derived CDR1 and CDR2 are LGHNA and YSLEER. This CDR3 comprises 17 residues. V was cut by 3 bases and J by 4 bases, with 18 bases left in between.

The chain recombines TRBV6-2 or TRBV6-3 with TRBJ2-7; D possibly corresponds to TRBD1 (6 bases). The CDR3 runs to 15 residues. Germline loops: CDR1 MNHEY, CDR2 SVGEGT. The ends were cut back, 4 bases at V and 3 bases at J, with 16 bases in the middle. The CDR3 is CASSWDGGRGYEQYF. CDR3 nucleotide sequence: TGTGCCAGCAGTTGGGACGGCGGCAGGGGCTACGAGCAGTACTTC.

This clonotype has at least ten counts. Written as DNA, the CDR3 is TGTGCCAGCAGTCCAGAGGGGACAGGGGTATTGACCCAGTACTTC. Translation gives CASSPEGTGVLTQYF. The chain couples TRBV12-3 or TRBV12-4 to TRBJ2-5, with 10 bases aligning to TRBD1. Losses at the gene ends were 5 bases for V and 7 bases for J; bases not matched to a gene: 10. The CDR3 loop spans 15 amino acids.

Comments on this clonotype: The junction does not match germline at one end; this may be a read error. The chain carries TRBV7-7 and TRBJ2-5, with 10 nucleotides matching TRBD2. The CDR3 is made up of 16 amino acids. Germline-derived CDR1 and CDR2 are SSHAT and FNYEAQ (reference sequence). The CDR3 loop reads CVSSEGLASERETQYF. The CDR3 nucleotides are TGTGTCAGCAGCGAGGGACTAGCGTCTGAGAGAGAGACCCAGTACTTC.

V and J are TRBV11-2 and TRBJ1-5; D not certain. CDR3 length: 12 amino acids. V gave up 5 bases and J gave up 7 bases, with 9 bases separating them. CDR1 is SGHAT and CDR2 is FQNNGV in the germline V gene. This CDR3 is CASSTENQPQHF. DNA of the CDR3: TGTGCCAGCAGCACCGAAAACCAGCCCCAGCATTTT.

This clonotype has ten or more counts. V gene TRBV20-1 combines with J gene TRBJ2-5; 14 nucleotides agree with TRBD2. The CDR3 has 17 residues. The V gene end was trimmed by 3 bases and the J gene end by 2 bases; junction bases not matched to a gene: 8. CDR1 is DFQATT, CDR2 SNEGSKA, per germline (reference sequence). The CDR3 region has the DNA TGCAGTGCTAGGGGGGGGACTAGCGGGAGTTGGCAAGAGACCCAGTACTTC. It codes for CSARGGTSGSWQETQYF.

The rearrangement joins TRBV5-1 to TRBJ2-1, with D perhaps TRBD1 or TRBD2 (5 bases each). The CDR3 runs to 16 residues. V was pared by 4 bases and J by 4 bases, with 18 bases between. Germline V gene data show CDR1 as SGHRS and CDR2 as YFSETQ. The CDR3 spells CASSTATGTPYNEQFF. CDR3 DNA sequence: TGCGCCAGCAGCACCGCTACCGGGACCCCGTACAATGAGCAGTTCTTC.

This clonotype occurred many times. J is TRBJ2-5 and V is TRBV29-1; D remains ambiguous. The germline CDR1 and CDR2 sequences are SQVTM and ANQGSEA. The CDR3 runs 12 residues. The ends were cut back, 3 bases at V and 2 bases at J, with 7 bases in the middle. CDR3 loop: CSVELGQETQYF. The CDR3 bases are TGCAGCGTTGAGTTGGGGCAAGAGACCCAGTACTTC.

There are a few counts of this clonotype. This chain connects TRBV2 to TRBJ1-3, with D unresolved. The length of the CDR3 is 11 residues. V shed 7 bases and J shed 12 bases, with 13 bases lying between them. Germline lookup yields CDR1 SNHLY and CDR2 FYNNEI. CDR3 loop: CASNLGGIIYF. The DNA for the CDR3 is TGTGCCAGCAACCTGGGTGGGATCATATATTTT.

The chain is built from TRBV9 and TRBJ1-5; D is unresolved. V was cut by 3 bases and J by 3 bases, with 13 bases left in between. CDR1 is SGDLS, CDR2 YYNGEE, per germline. The CDR3 contains 15 residues. CDR3 DNA: TGTGCCAGCAGCGGAGGACTACAGCCCAATCAGCCCCAGCATTTT. Protein sequence: CASSGGLQPNQPQHF. The entire variable domain, with the rest obtained from reference TRBV9 and TRBJ1-5, is as follows: DSGVTQTPKHLITATGQRVTLRCSPRSGDLSVYWYQQSLDQGLQFLIQYYNGEERAKGNILERFSAQQFPDLHSELNLSSLELGDSALYFCASSGGLQPNQPQHFGDGTRLSIL.

The rearrangement uses TRBV3-2 and TRBJ2-4; TRBD1, as called in the table, went unchecked against the DNA. TRBV3-2 is a pseudogene. CDR3 length equals 18 residues. CDR3 loop: CASSQSLPRTGGDHIQYF. The CDR3 bases are TGTGCCAGCAGCCAATCATTGCCCAGGACAGGGGGCGATCACATTCAGTACTTC.

This clonotype was observed at least ten times. The chain links TRBV7-2 to TRBJ1-2; 7 bases are a match to TRBD1. Germline CDR1 and CDR2: SGHTA and FQGNSA. The CDR3 contains 16 residues. The junction had 11 bases not matched to a gene; V was cut back by 5 bases and J by 2 bases. CDR3 region: CASSPLGGGLNYGYTF. CDR3 in DNA: TGTGCCAGCAGCCCCCTGGGAGGGGGCTTAAACTATGGCTACACCTTC.

There are a few counts of this clonotype. V usage is TRBV9 and J usage is TRBJ2-3; no clear D. The germline gives CDR1 SGDLS, CDR2 YYNGEE. The CDR3 is 13 residues long. V lost 1 base and J 1 base, leaving 4 bases between the germline ends. As DNA, the CDR3 is TGTGCCAGCAGCGTACCCGGCACAGATACGCAGTATTTT. Amino acids: CASSVPGTDTQYF.

The rearrangement joins TRBV25-1 to TRBJ2-7, with 11 bases aligning to TRBD2. V shed 7 bases and J 7 bases; nucleotides not matched to a gene: 6. The CDR3 has 13 amino acids. From germline, CDR1 is MGHDK and CDR2 SYGVNS. CDR3 sequence reads: CASTLAGAGEQYF. The CDR3 nucleotides are TGTGCCAGCACACTAGCGGGAGCTGGAGAGCAGTACTTC.

The table lists this clonotype with many counts. This rearrangement joins TRBV24-1 to TRBJ2-5, with D maybe TRBD2 (6 bases). Germline V CDR1 and CDR2: KGHDR, SFDVKD. The CDR3 contains 12 residues. The chain's CDR3 is CVRDGSQETQYF. In DNA form, the CDR3 reads TGTGTCCGGGACGGGAGTCAAGAGACCCAGTACTTC.

V is TRBV4-2 and J is TRBJ2-3; D is possibly TRBD2 (5 bases). The germline V and J ends were trimmed by 3 bases and 4 bases, with 11 bases remaining between them. Germline lookup yields CDR1 LGHNA and CDR2 YNFKEQ. The CDR3 consists of 14 residues. In nucleotides, the CDR3 is TGTGCCAGCAGCCAGGACTTCTCTGCAGATACGCAGTATTTT. Its translation is CASSQDFSADTQYF.

This clonotype has just a few counts. This chain connects TRBV4-3 to TRBJ1-2, with D possibly being TRBD1 (5 bases). Trimming shortened V by 0 bases and J by 2 bases, and 10 bases separated the two germline ends. The CDR3 consists of 15 residues. Germline assignment: CDR1 LGHNA and CDR2 YSLEER. The CDR3 is CASSQERGTNYGYTF. DNA of the CDR3: TGCGCCAGCAGCCAAGAGAGGGGAACGAACTATGGCTACACCTTC.

This chain connects TRBV7-2 to TRBJ1-2; D might be TRBD1 (6 bases). This CDR3 region has 15 residues. Per germline, CDR1 SGHTA and CDR2 FQGNSA. V was trimmed by 0 bases and J by 6 bases, leaving 14 bases between them. CDR3 loop: CASSLAGGRGNGYTF. The CDR3, as DNA: TGTGCCAGCAGCTTAGCGGGCGGCAGGGGTAATGGCTACACCTTC. The full variable domain, rest sourced from reference TRBV7-2 and TRBJ1-2, is GAGVSQSPSNKVTEKGKDVELRCDPISGHTALYWYRQSLGQGLEFLIYFQGNSAPDKSGLPSDRFSAERTGGSVSTLTIQRTQQEDSAVYLCASSLAGGRGNGYTFGSGTRLTVV.

The sample holds a few counts of this clonotype. The rearrangement links TRBV10-3 to TRBJ2-7; 9 bases align to TRBD1. Trimming removed 6 bases from V and 0 bases from J; junction bases left unmatched: 6. Looked up from germline, CDR1 is ENHRY and CDR2 is SYGVKD. The CDR3 covers 15 residues. In DNA form, the CDR3 reads TGTGCCATCAGGAGCGGACAGGGGAGCTCCTACGAGCAGTACTTC. Amino acid sequence: CAIRSGQGSSYEQYF.

This clonotype was counted many times. The rearrangement joins TRBV29-1 to TRBJ1-1; a possible D gene is TRBD1 (5 bases). Trimming took 5 bases from V and 1 from J, leaving 14 bases between them. The CDR3 spans 14 residues. Germline V lookup: CDR1 SQVTM, CDR2 ANQGSEA. CDR3 sequence: CSVLRQIRNTEAFF. In DNA form, the CDR3 reads TGCAGCGTTCTAAGACAGATTAGGAACACTGAAGCTTTCTTT.

Judged by abundance, this clonotype is medium-sized. The J gene is TRBJ2-5, the V gene TRBV7-2; 7 bases map to TRBD1. The junction had 3 bases not matched to a gene; V was cut back by 1 base and J by 4 bases. The CDR3 has 14 residues. From germline, CDR1 is SGHTA and CDR2 FQGNSA. The CDR3 nucleotides read TGTGCCAGCAGCTTAGGTCCAGGGGGAGAGACCCAGTACTTC. Protein product: CASSLGPGGETQYF.

The chain couples TRBV4-3 to TRBJ2-3; no clear D gene. Between the trimmed V and J ends, which lost 1 base and 2 bases, there was a span of 7 bases. The CDR3 contains 14 residues. CDR1 is LGHNA, CDR2 YSLEER, per germline. The CDR3 sequence is CASSQVAATDTQYF. The DNA for the CDR3 is TGCGCCAGCAGCCAAGTGGCAGCCACAGATACGCAGTATTTT.

V usage is TRBV5-4 and J usage is TRBJ2-5; 11 bases match TRBD2. The CDR3 totals 16 residues. Germline V gene lookup returns CDR1 SGHNT and CDR2 YYREEE (reference sequence). The junction had 5 bases not matched to a gene; V was cut back by 4 bases and J by 0 bases. CDR3 sequence: CASSTVAGGYQETQYF. CDR3 coding DNA: TGTGCCAGCAGCACAGTAGCGGGGGGGTACCAAGAGACCCAGTACTTC.

The chain carries TRBV4-1 and TRBJ2-3; 10 bases line up with TRBD2. Germline V CDR1 and CDR2: MGHRA, YSYEKL. Losses at the gene ends were 5 bases for V and 1 base for J; bases not matched to a gene: 9. There are 17 residues in the CDR3. CDR3 region: CASSSLLTSGGTDTQYF. Here the CDR3 DNA reads TGCGCCAGCAGCTCGCTACTTACTAGCGGGGGCACAGATACGCAGTATTTT.

This chain joins TRBV7-2 and TRBJ2-7, with 7 bases matching TRBD2. Germline CDR1 and CDR2: SGHTA and FQGNSA. V lost 4 bases, J lost 1 base, and 4 bases stayed unmatched. The CDR3 is made up of 14 amino acids. The CDR3 DNA follows: TGTGCCAGCAGCTCCCCAGCGGGGTCCTACGAGCAGTACTTC. Amino acid sequence: CASSSPAGSYEQYF.

Ten or more counts support this clonotype. The chain uses TRBV20-1 and TRBJ1-5; 9 bases agree with TRBD1. The germline V gene has CDR1 DFQATT and CDR2 SNEGSKA (reference sequence). V was clipped by 3 bases and J by 1 base; unmatched bases: 4. The CDR3 length is 15 residues. CDR3 protein: CSASRTGVSNQPQHF. CDR3 DNA: TGCAGTGCTAGCAGGACAGGGGTAAGCAATCAGCCCCAGCATTTT.

The CDR3 sequence: CAISGPRNTEAFF. The DNA of the CDR3 is TGTGCCATCAGTGGCCCACGGAACACTGAAGCTTTCTTT. J is TRBJ1-1 and V is TRBV10-3; the D is unclear. Trimming shortened V by 4 bases and J by 1 base, and 7 bases separated the two germline ends. The CDR3 consists of 13 residues. The germline V gene encodes CDR1 ENHRY and CDR2 SYGVKD.

The V and J genes are TRBV7-2 and TRBJ2-6, with a tentative D call TRBD1 (5 bases). This CDR3 contains 16 residues. Trimming took off 4 bases at V and 0 bases at J, with 10 bases between the two ends. Germline CDR1 and CDR2: SGHTA and FQGNSA. For the CDR3, the DNA is TGTGCCAGCAGCTCCAGGGAACACTCTGGGGCCAACGTCCTGACTTTC. Its translation: CASSSREHSGANVLTF.

This clonotype appeared many times. V gene TRBV15 combines with J gene TRBJ2-5, with a possible D match to TRBD1 (7 bases). V lost 0 bases to trimming and J lost 5 bases, with 13 bases between them. This CDR3 is 15 amino acids long. Germline V lookup: CDR1 LNHNV, CDR2 YYDKDF (reference sequence). CDR3 in amino acids: CATSRDPGGKETQYF. CDR3 DNA: TGTGCCACCAGCAGAGATCCAGGGGGGAAGGAGACCCAGTACTTC.

This clonotype was observed a few times. V usage is TRBV6-2 or TRBV6-3 and J usage is TRBJ2-1, with TRBD2 matching 11 bases. Trimming removed 2 bases from V and 7 bases from J; junction bases left unmatched: 10. The germline CDR1 and CDR2 sequences are MNHEY and SVGEGT. The CDR3 has 17 residues. The CDR3 sequence is CASSYRISGGALNEQFF. In DNA form, the CDR3 reads TGTGCCAGCAGTTACCGAATTAGCGGGGGGGCATTAAATGAGCAGTTCTTC.